This T cell receptor (beta chain) was sequenced in a study of cytomegalovirus exposure and HLA in healthy donors. Germline V lookup: CDR1 SGHAT, CDR2 FQNNGV. The length of the CDR3 is 17 residues. V was trimmed by 2 bases and J by 0 bases, leaving 14 bases between them. PCR used 60 Vbeta primers and 13 Jbeta primers. Generated by immunoSEQ multiplex PCR, the TCRdb table keeps only in-frame clones and is missing some. The sample shows about 120,000 clones, 65% to 80% of them seen only once. Despite likely unrecorded immune exposures, the donors were nominally healthy at the time of sampling. This chain uses TRBV11-2 with TRBJ2-1; the D gene is possibly TRBD2 (6 bases). The TCR sequence derives from a man aged 35-49 years in good health and CMV-seropositive. The sequenced material came from PBMCs. The CDR3 bases are TGTGCCAGCAGCTTATTGGGGGGACCGAGCTCCTACAATGAGCAGTTCTTC. It encodes CASSLLGGPSSYNEQFF.